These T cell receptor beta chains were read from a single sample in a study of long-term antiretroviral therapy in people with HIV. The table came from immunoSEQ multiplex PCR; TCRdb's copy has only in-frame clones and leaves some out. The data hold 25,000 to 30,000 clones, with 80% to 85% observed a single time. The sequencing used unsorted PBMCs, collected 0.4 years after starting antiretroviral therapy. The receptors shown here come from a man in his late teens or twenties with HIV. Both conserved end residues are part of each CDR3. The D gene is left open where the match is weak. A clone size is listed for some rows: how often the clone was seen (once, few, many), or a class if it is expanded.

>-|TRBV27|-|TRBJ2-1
CASSSGTGTSDNEQFF
TGTGCCAGCAGTAGTGGCACAGGGACCTCTGACAATGAGCAGTTCTTC
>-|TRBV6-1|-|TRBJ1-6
CATLISSYNSPLHF
TGTGCCACCCTAATCAGCTCCTATAATTCACCCCTCCACTTT
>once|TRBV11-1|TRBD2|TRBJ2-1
CASRLGLAGNNEQFF
TGTGCCAGCAGGCTCGGACTAGCGGGGAACAATGAGCAGTTCTTC
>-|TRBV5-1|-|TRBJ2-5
CASSLVTGRTQYF
TGCGCCAGCAGCTTGGTCACAGGGCGGACCCAGTACTTC
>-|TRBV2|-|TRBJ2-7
CASINVSYEQYF
TGTGCCAGCATAAATGTATCCTACGAGCAGTACTTC
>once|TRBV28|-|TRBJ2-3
CASSLGGADTQYF
TGTGCCAGCAGTTTAGGAGGGGCAGATACGCAGTATTTT
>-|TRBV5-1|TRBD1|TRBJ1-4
CASSLAGTVNEKLFF
TGCGCCAGCAGCTTGGCTGGGACAGTGAATGAAAAACTGTTTTTT
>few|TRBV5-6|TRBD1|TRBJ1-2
CASSLGTGPLGGYTF
TGTGCCAGCAGCCTCGGGACAGGGCCCCTGGGGGGCTACACCTTC
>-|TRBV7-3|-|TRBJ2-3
CASSLTGTRADTQYF
TGTGCCAGCAGCTTAACAGGCACTAGGGCAGATACGCAGTATTTT
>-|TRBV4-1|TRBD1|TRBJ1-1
CASSLGTANTEAFF
TGCGCCAGCAGCCTTGGGACAGCGAACACTGAAGCTTTCTTT
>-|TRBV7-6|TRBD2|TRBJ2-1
CASSLEAGGPVGAEQFF
TGTGCCAGCAGCTTGGAAGCGGGAGGGCCGGTCGGAGCTGAGCAGTTCTTC
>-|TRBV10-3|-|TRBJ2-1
CAISESRTGLADYNEQFF
TGTGCCATCAGTGAGTCCCGAACAGGGCTAGCGGATTACAATGAGCAGTTCTTC
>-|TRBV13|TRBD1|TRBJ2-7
CASSTRQGGYEQYF
TGTGCCAGCAGCACCCGACAGGGGGGGTACGAGCAGTACTTC
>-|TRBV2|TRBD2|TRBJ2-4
CASSERPRTSVAKNIQYF
TGTGCCAGCAGTGAGAGACCCCGGACTAGCGTGGCCAAAAACATTCAGTACTTC
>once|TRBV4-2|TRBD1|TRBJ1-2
CASSQGTEFNYGYTF
TGTGCCAGCAGCCAGGGGACAGAGTTTAACTATGGCTACACCTTC
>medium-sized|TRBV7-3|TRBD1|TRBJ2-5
CASSSAGTGGETQYF
TGTGCCAGCAGCTCCGCCGGGACAGGCGGGGAGACCCAGTACTTC
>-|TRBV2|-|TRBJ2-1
CASTRDGNEQFF
TGTGCCAGCACTAGGGACGGCAATGAGCAGTTCTTC
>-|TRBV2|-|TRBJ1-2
CASTGSINYGYTF
TGTGCCAGCACCGGCAGCATTAACTATGGCTACACCTTC
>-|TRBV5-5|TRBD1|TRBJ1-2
CASSHPPTGTNYGYTF
TGTGCCAGCAGCCACCCCCCGACAGGGACTAACTATGGCTACACCTTC
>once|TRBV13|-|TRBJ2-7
CASRRRGSSYEQYF
TGTGCCAGCAGGAGGAGGGGTAGCTCCTACGAGCAGTACTTC
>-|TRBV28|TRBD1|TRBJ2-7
CASSLTGVTGGNIGYYEQYF
TGTGCCAGCAGTTTAACTGGAGTGACAGGGGGCAACATTGGGTACTACGAGCAGTACTTC
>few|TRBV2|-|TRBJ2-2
CASTGLNTGELFF
TGTGCCAGCACGGGACTCAACACCGGGGAGCTGTTTTTT
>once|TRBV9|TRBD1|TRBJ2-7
CASSVYRDSTYEQYF
TGTGCCAGCAGCGTCTACCGGGACAGCACCTACGAGCAGTACTTC
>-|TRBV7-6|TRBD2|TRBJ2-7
CASSGAGFAYEQYF
TGTGCCAGCAGCGGAGCGGGGTTCGCCTACGAGCAGTACTTC
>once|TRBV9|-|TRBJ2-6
CASSVGSGANVLTF
TGTGCCAGCAGCGTAGGCTCTGGGGCCAACGTCCTGACTTTC
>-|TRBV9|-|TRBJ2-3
CASSVLSGSTDTQYF
TGTGCCAGCAGCGTACTAAGCGGGAGCACAGATACGCAGTATTTT
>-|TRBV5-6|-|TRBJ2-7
CASSRDAGEDEQYF
TGTGCCAGCAGCCGCGACGCAGGGGAGGACGAGCAGTACTTC
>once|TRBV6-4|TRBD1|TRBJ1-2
CASSPGQGSYGYTF
TGTGCCAGCAGCCCCGGACAGGGCAGCTATGGCTACACCTTC
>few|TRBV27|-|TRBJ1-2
CASSLRSLGYRDGYTF
TGTGCCAGCAGTTTAAGGTCGTTAGGATATAGGGATGGCTACACCTTC
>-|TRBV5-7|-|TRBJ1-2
CASSPDRFGYTF
TGTGCCAGCAGCCCTGACAGGTTTGGCTACACCTTC
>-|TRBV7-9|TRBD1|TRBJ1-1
CASRPRQGANTEAFF
TGTGCCAGCAGACCTCGACAGGGTGCGAACACTGAAGCTTTCTTT
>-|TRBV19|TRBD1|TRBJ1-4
CASRRTGLGEKLFF
TGTGCCAGTAGACGGACAGGGTTGGGCGAAAAACTGTTTTTT
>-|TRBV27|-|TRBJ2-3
CASSNTGSTDTQYF
TGTGCCAGCAGTAACACGGGAAGCACAGATACGCAGTATTTT
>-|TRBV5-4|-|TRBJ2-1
CASSPGLLYEQFF
TGTGCCAGCAGCCCTGGACTGCTCTATGAGCAGTTCTTC
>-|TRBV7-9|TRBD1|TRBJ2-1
CASSSRQGNEQFF
TGTGCCAGCAGCTCCAGACAGGGCAATGAGCAGTTCTTC
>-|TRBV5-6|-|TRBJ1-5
CASSLGQGVNQPQHF
TGTGCCAGCAGCTTGGGGCAGGGTGTGAATCAGCCCCAGCATTTT
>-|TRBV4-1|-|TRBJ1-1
CASSQVLVNTEAFF
TGCGCCAGCAGCCAAGTTTTGGTGAACACTGAAGCTTTCTTT
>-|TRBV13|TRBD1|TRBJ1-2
CASSEGGGGGSYGYTF
TGTGCCAGCAGTGAAGGGGGCGGAGGGGGAAGCTATGGCTACACCTTC
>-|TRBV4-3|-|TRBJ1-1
CASAWRGDTEAFF
TGCGCCAGCGCCTGGCGGGGTGACACTGAAGCTTTCTTT
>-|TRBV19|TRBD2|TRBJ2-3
CASSPRTSVPTDTQYF
TGTGCCAGTAGTCCTAGGACTAGCGTGCCCACAGATACGCAGTATTTT
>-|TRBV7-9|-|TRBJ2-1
CASSLGRRSGNEQFF
TGTGCCAGCAGCCTGGGGCGGCGATCGGGGAATGAGCAGTTCTTC
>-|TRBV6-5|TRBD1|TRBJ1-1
CASSYPTGGGTEAFF
TGTGCCAGCAGTTACCCCACAGGGGGCGGAACTGAAGCTTTCTTT
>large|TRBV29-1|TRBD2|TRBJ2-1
CSVEAPGLDFRYEQFF
TGCAGCGTTGAAGCGCCGGGACTAGATTTCAGGTATGAGCAGTTCTTC
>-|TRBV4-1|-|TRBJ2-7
CASSQVLGAGPYEQYF
TGCGCCAGCAGCCAAGTGCTTGGTGCGGGCCCCTACGAGCAGTACTTC
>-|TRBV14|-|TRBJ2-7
CASSQVGRPSYEQYF
TGTGCCAGCAGCCAAGTAGGACGGCCTTCCTACGAGCAGTACTTC
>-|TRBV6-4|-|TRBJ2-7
CASSDPKDRASYEQYF
TGTGCCAGCAGTGACCCTAAGGACAGAGCCAGCTACGAGCAGTACTTC
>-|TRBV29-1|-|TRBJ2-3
CSVEFSGGSYRADTQYF
TGCAGCGTTGAATTTTCAGGAGGCTCGTATAGGGCAGATACGCAGTATTTT